The 10 T cell receptor beta chains below all came from one sample that was sequenced in a study of T-cell memory formation after mild COVID-19. MiXCR was run by TCRdb on the 5' RACE reads, yielding one entry per CDR3 protein. The repertoire holds tens of thousands of distinct CDR3 sequences, with about 15% as singletons. Sequences were obtained from PBMCs or a T cell subset sorted from them (not recorded which). These receptors all stem from a young man who had mild COVID-19 (a few samples of this study predate the infection). Cell type and time point are not known.

This clonotype was observed a few times. V and J are TRBV6-2 or TRBV6-3 and TRBJ2-1, with 16 bases that match TRBD2. J lost 9 bases, V lost 8 bases, and 4 bases had no gene match. The CDR3 sequence is 14 residues long. CDR1 is MNHEY and CDR2 is SVGEGT in the germline V gene. The CDR3 region is CASGTSGGAGEQFF. The DNA for the CDR3 is TGTGCCAGCGGGACTAGCGGGGGGGCTGGTGAGCAGTTCTTC.

This clonotype was counted a few times. The V call is TRBV6-6, the J call TRBJ2-1; D may be TRBD2 (6 bases). The V and J ends lost 5 bases and 0 bases respectively, with 14 bases between them. In germline, CDR1 is MNHNY, CDR2 SVGAGI (reference sequence). The length of the CDR3 is 16 residues. The chain's CDR3 is CASSPPYSGSYNEQFF. The DNA for the CDR3 is TGTGCCAGCAGTCCCCCCTATAGCGGCTCCTACAATGAGCAGTTCTTC.

The chain combines TRBV9 with TRBJ2-3, with D perhaps assigned TRBD1 or TRBD2 (5 bases each). The CDR3 contains 14 residues. The germline gives CDR1 SGDLS, CDR2 YYNGEE. Trimming removed 3 bases from V and 3 bases from J, with 11 bases in between. CDR3 nucleotides: TGTGCCAGCAGCGACACGGGGCGGACAGATACGCAGTATTTT. This translates into CASSDTGRTDTQYF.

This clonotype was detected only a few times. J is TRBJ1-1 and V is TRBV7-9; no firm D call. The CDR3 consists of 13 residues. The germline V gene has CDR1 SEHNR and CDR2 FQNEAQ (reference sequence). DNA for the CDR3: TGTGCACCCGCGACACTAAATGGCGCTGAAGCTTTCTTT. Its protein product is CAPATLNGAEAFF.

A few counts support this clonotype. This chain uses TRBV10-2 with TRBJ1-2, with 11 bases identical to TRBD1. With 3 bases clipped from V and 4 bases from J, the junction kept 7 bases outside the gene matches. Germline V gene sequence: CDR1 WSHSY, CDR2 SAAADI. The CDR3 length is 16 residues. The CDR3 region has the DNA TGCGCCAGCAGTGAACAAGGGACAGGGGGGTCCTATGGCTACACCTTC. This translates into CASSEQGTGGSYGYTF.

This clonotype turned up a few times. The gene calls are TRBV5-5 and TRBJ2-1; 7 nucleotides line up with TRBD1. The germline V gene has CDR1 SGHKS and CDR2 YYEKEE (reference sequence). Trimming took 3 bases from V and 8 from J; bases not matched to a gene: 11. The length of the CDR3 is 15 residues. The DNA for the CDR3 is TGTGCCAGCAGCTACATCCACAGGGGTCTCCATGAGCAGTTCTTC. Translated: CASSYIHRGLHEQFF.

This clonotype appeared once. This sequence joins TRBV2 and TRBJ1-5; D remains ambiguous. The CDR3 extends over 11 amino acids. Germline loops: CDR1 SNHLY, CDR2 FYNNEI. Trimming shortened V by 6 bases and J by 5 bases, and 5 bases separated the two germline ends. CDR3 coding DNA: TGTGCCAGCAGGGGAGATCAGCCCCAGCATTTT. It specifies CASRGDQPQHF.

This clonotype was seen at least ten times. The rearrangement uses TRBV5-1 and TRBJ2-1; no firm D call. The CDR3 is 14 amino acids. The germline V gene encodes CDR1 SGHRS and CDR2 YFSETQ. The V end was cut by 7 bases, the J end by 2 bases, with 13 bases between. The CDR3 region is CASASDQTYNEQFF. CDR3 bases: TGCGCCAGCGCGTCGGATCAGACCTACAATGAGCAGTTCTTC.

The V and J genes are TRBV29-1 and TRBJ2-7; D might be TRBD1 (6 bases). The CDR3 length is 16 residues. The V gene's germline CDR1 is SQVTM and CDR2 ANQGSEA. With 6 bases removed from V and 3 bases from J, the gap between germline ends came to 24 bases. The CDR3 bases are TGCAGCGTCGAGAGGGTAACGAGGCAGGGGAACTACGAGCAGTACTTC. Translated, it gives CSVERVTRQGNYEQYF.

This chain joins TRBV4-1 and TRBJ2-7; D is ambiguous. V lost 2 bases, J lost 2 bases, and 10 bases lay in between. Per the germline V gene, CDR1 is MGHRA and CDR2 is YSYEKL. The CDR3 has 14 residues. DNA of the CDR3: TGCGCCAGCAGCCAATCAGACCGGACCTACGAGCAGTACTTC. The encoded protein is CASSQSDRTYEQYF.